This T cell receptor beta chain was captured by sequencing in a study of T cells in Graves' hyperthyroidism and ophthalmopathy. Overall study: Peripheral blood was acquired at first diagnosis, ahead of any therapy whatsoever.

Unmatched junction bases numbered 9, after V lost 3 bases and J lost 3 bases. Germline lookup yields CDR1 KGHDR and CDR2 SFDVKD. The CDR3 totals 17 residues. Authors of the study amplified TCR beta CDR3 regions from RNA transcripts. A set of HTBI primers served as the primers for a first-round RT-PCR of the TCR CDR3. Via MiXCR, TCRdb re-called the multiplex PCR reads, giving one row per CDR3 protein. This table holds a few hundred thousand distinct CDR3 sequences, about 14% found once. The receptor comes from a woman in her 30s with Graves' hyperthyroidism that later progressed to Graves' ophthalmopathy. The chain recombines TRBV24-1 with TRBJ1-5; 8 nucleotides align to TRBD1. Sequencing was carried out using blood. The CDR3 loop is CATSDPTGTGLNQPQHF. The CDR3 DNA follows: TGTGCCACCAGTGATCCGACTGGGACAGGCCTCAATCAGCCCCAGCATTTT.